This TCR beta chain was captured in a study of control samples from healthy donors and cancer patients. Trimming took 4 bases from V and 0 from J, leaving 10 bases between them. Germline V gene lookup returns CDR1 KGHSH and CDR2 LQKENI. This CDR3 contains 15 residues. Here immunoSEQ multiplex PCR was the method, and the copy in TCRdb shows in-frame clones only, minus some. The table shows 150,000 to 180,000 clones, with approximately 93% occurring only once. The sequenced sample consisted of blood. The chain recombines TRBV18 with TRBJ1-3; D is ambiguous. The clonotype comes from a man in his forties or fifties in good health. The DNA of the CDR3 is TGTGCCAGCTCACTTGGCCAGAACTCTGGAAACACCATATATTTT. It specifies CASSLGQNSGNTIYF.